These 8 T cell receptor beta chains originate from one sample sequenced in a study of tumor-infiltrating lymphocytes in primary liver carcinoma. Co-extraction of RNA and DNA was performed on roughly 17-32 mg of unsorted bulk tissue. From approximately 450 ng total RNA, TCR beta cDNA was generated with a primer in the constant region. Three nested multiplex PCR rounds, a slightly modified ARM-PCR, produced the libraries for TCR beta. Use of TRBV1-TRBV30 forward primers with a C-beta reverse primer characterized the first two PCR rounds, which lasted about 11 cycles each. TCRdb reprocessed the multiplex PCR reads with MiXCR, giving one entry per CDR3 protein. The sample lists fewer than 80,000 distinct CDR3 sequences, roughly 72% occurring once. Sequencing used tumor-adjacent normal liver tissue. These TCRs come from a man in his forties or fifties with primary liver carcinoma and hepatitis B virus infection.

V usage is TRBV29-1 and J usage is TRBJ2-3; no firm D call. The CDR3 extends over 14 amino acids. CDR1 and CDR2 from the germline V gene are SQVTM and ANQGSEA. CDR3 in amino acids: CSARTARGTDTQYF. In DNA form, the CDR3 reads TGCAGTGCCAGAACCGCTCGGGGCACAGATACGCAGTATTTT.

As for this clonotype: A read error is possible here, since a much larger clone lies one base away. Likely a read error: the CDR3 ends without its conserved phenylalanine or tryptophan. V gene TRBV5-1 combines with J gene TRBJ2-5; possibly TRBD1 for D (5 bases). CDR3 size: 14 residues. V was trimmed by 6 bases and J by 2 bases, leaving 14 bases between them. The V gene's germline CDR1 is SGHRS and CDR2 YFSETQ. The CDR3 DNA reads TGCGCCAGCACCCCTTTAGGGGATCAAGAGACCCAGTACTCC. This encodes CASTPLGDQETQYS.

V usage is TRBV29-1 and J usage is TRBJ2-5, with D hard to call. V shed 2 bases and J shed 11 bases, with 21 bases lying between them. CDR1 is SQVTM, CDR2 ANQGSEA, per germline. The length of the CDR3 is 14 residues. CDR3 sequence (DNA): TGCAGCGTTGAATTCCCAGCCGCCCAAGTGACTCAGTACTTC. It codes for CSVEFPAAQVTQYF.

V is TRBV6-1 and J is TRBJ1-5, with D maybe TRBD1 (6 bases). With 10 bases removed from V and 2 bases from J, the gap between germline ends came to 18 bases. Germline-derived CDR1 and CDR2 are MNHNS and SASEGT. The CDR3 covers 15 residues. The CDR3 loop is CANNLGAGGNQPQHF. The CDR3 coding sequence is TGTGCCAACAACTTGGGCGCAGGGGGCAATCAGCCCCAGCATTTT.

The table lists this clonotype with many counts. The CDR3 region has the DNA TGTGCCAGCAGCTTAACCCACGGACAGGGGTACAGGGGTGAGCAGTTCTTC. This codes for CASSLTHGQGYRGEQFF. V and J are TRBV11-2 and TRBJ2-1, with 9 nucleotides matching TRBD1. V dropped 2 bases and J dropped 9; count of bases not matched to a gene: 14. The CDR3 contains 17 residues. Germline loops: CDR1 SGHAT, CDR2 FQNNGV. The complete variable domain, with remaining parts taken from reference TRBV11-2 and TRBJ2-1, reads EAGVAQSPRYKIIEKRQSVAFWCNPISGHATLYWYQQILGQGPKLLIQFQNNGVVDDSQLPKDRFSAERLKGVDSTLKIQPAKLEDSAVYLCASSLTHGQGYRGEQFFGPGTRLTVL.

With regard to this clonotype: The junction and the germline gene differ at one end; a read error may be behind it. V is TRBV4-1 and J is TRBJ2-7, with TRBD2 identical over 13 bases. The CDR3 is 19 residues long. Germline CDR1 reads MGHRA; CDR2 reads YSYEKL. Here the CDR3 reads CANSQDPTGLAGVTYDQYF. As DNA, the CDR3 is TGCGCCAACAGCCAAGATCCGACAGGACTAGCGGGAGTTACCTACGATCAGTACTTC.

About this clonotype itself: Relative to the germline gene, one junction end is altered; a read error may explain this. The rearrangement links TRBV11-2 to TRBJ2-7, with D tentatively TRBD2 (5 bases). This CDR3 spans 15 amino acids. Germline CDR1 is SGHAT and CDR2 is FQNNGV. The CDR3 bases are TGTGCCAGCAACTTAGAGTCCGGGATCACTGGCGAGCATTACTTC. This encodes CASNLESGITGEHYF.

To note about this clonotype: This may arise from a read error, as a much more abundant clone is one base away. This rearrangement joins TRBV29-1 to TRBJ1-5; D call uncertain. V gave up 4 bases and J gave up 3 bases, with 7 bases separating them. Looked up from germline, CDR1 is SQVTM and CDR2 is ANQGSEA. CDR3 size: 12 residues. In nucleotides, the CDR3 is TGCAGCGTTGGGGGAGTCAATCAGCCCCAGCATTTT. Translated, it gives CSVGGVNQPQHF.